This TCR beta chain was retrieved from a study of CD8 T cells in ankylosing spondylitis. TCRdb analysed the 5' RACE reads with MiXCR anew, one entry per CDR3 protein. The sample has 200,000 to 300,000 distinct CDR3 sequences; about 10% are singletons. This CDR3 region has 19 residues. V shed 4 bases, J shed 9 bases, and the junction held 16 bases outside the gene matches. Germline assignment: CDR1 SGHRS and CDR2 YFSETQ. This clonotype has a count of ten or more. This TCR was recovered from a male donor with ankylosing spondylitis or in good health (not recorded which). The V call is TRBV5-1, the J call TRBJ2-2; 15 positions agree with TRBD2. The material sequenced was blood, either unsorted or a sorted T cell fraction (not recorded which). CDR3 residues: CASSPRTSGGASPLRELFF. The CDR3 bases are TGCGCCAGCAGCCCACGGACTAGCGGGGGGGCGTCCCCGCTAAGGGAGCTGTTTTTT.